The text below deals with one T cell receptor (beta chain). The method was immunoSEQ multiplex PCR; TCRdb's version includes in-frame clones alone and lacks a portion of them. This table has around 300,000 clones, approximately 90% appearing once. In germline, CDR1 is SEHNR, CDR2 FQNEAQ (reference sequence). The CDR3 sequence is 16 residues long. V trimming: 6 bases; J trimming: 4 bases; junction bases outside the gene matches: 11. The sample originates from a study of blood T cell repertoires in COVID-19. V is TRBV7-9 and J is TRBJ2-2; 7 bases agree with TRBD1. Sequenced material: PBMCs or T cells enriched from blood (not recorded which). The receptor was derived from a woman in her thirties who had recovered from COVID-19. The CDR3 loop reads CASRPTGVVGTGELFF. Written as DNA, the CDR3 is TGTGCCAGCAGACCTACAGGGGTGGTTGGCACCGGGGAGCTGTTTTTT.